A selection of T cell receptor beta chains follows, all from one sample in a study of beta chain features in type 1 diabetes. The protocol was immunoSEQ multiplex PCR, while the TCRdb copy is restricted to in-frame clones and leaves out a portion. The sample yields 130,000 or so clones, 16% seen once. Sequencing was performed on central memory CD4+ T cells from blood. The receptors derive from a man aged 25-45 years with type 1 diabetes. The CDR3 runs from the conserved cysteine through the conserved F or W. The D gene is left open where the match is weak. Clone size appears in some rows only: once, few, many, or a class for an expanded clone.

clone_size	d_call	v_call	j_call	cdr3_nt	cdr3_aa
few	TRBD1	TRBV7-2	TRBJ1-2	TGTGCCAGCAGCTTGGACAGGGGATGGGGCTACACCTTC	CASSLDRGWGYTF
few	TRBD1	TRBV29-1	TRBJ2-7	TGCAGCGTTATAAGTGGGCGGGACAGGGCCGTCCGCGAGCAGTACTTC	CSVISGRDRAVREQYF
few	-	TRBV7-2	TRBJ2-5	TGTGCCAGCAGCTTAGCTGGCCAGTCCGAGCCCCAGTACTTC	CASSLAGQSEPQYF
-	TRBD1	TRBV4-3	TRBJ2-1	TGCGCCAGCAGCCAGAACCCGGGACAGGGTTTTAGGGAGCAGTTCTTC	CASSQNPGQGFREQFF
-	-	TRBV6-5	TRBJ2-2	TGTGCCAGCACGAGGGACACCGGGGAGCTGTTTTTT	CASTRDTGELFF
-	TRBD1	TRBV5-7	TRBJ2-6	TGTGCCAGCAGCTTGCAGGGGGCCGGGGCCAACGTCCTGACTTTC	CASSLQGAGANVLTF
few	TRBD1	TRBV7-2	TRBJ1-2	TGTGCCAGCAGCTTAGCCGGGACAGGGGTCTATGGCTACACCTTC	CASSLAGTGVYGYTF
-	-	TRBV6-4	TRBJ1-1	TGTGCCAGCAGTGAAGCGGTTATTGTCCGGCTGAACACTGAAGCTTTCTTT	CASSEAVIVRLNTEAFF
few	TRBD2	TRBV7-6	TRBJ2-5	TGTGCCAGCAGCTCCAGGCGGGGACTAGCGGGGCTCGGGGAGACCCAGTACTTC	CASSSRRGLAGLGETQYF
few	-	TRBV9	TRBJ2-2	TGTGCCAGCAGCTTATACGGGACTACCGGGGAGCTGTTTTTT	CASSLYGTTGELFF
-	-	TRBV5-4	TRBJ1-1	TGTGCCAGCAGCTTGAGGGCAGGGTCCACTGAAGCTTTCTTT	CASSLRAGSTEAFF
-	-	TRBV29-1	TRBJ2-1	TGCAGCATTTGCGGGTGGTTGGACAATGAGCAGTTCTTC	CSICGWLDNEQFF
-	-	TRBV4-3	TRBJ1-1	TGCGCCAGCAGCCGGAGGGTTGGGGACACTGAAGCTTTCTTT	CASSRRVGDTEAFF
few	-	TRBV29-1	TRBJ1-3	TGCAGCGTGAAAAGGTCTGGAAACACCATATATTTT	CSVKRSGNTIYF
-	-	TRBV7-2	TRBJ1-2	TGTGCCAGCAGCCCTGACGGAAACTATGGCTACACCTTC	CASSPDGNYGYTF
-	TRBD1	TRBV5-4	TRBJ2-7	TGTGCCAGCAGCCTCAGACAGGGTTCCTACGAGCAGTACTTC	CASSLRQGSYEQYF
-	TRBD1	TRBV7-3	TRBJ2-1	TGTGCCAGCAGTTTACAGGGGGGTTACAATGAGCAGTTCTTC	CASSLQGGYNEQFF
-	-	TRBV18	TRBJ1-1	TGTGCCAGCTCACATTCACCAACCACTGAAGCTTTCTTT	CASSHSPTTEAFF
few	TRBD1	TRBV10-1	TRBJ1-5	TGCGCCAGCAGACGACGGACAGGGGATAACAATCAGCCCCAGCATTTT	CASRRRTGDNNQPQHF
few	TRBD1	TRBV7-2	TRBJ2-3	TGTGCCAGCAGCTTAGGGACAGGGTCTAGCACAGATACGCAGTATTTT	CASSLGTGSSTDTQYF
few	-	TRBV18	TRBJ2-1	TGTGCCAGCTCACGGGTGGTGGATGAGCAGTTCTTC	CASSRVVDEQFF
few	-	TRBV5-1	TRBJ2-5	TGCGCCAGCAGCTTCACGGTCCAAGAGACCCAGTACTTC	CASSFTVQETQYF
few	-	TRBV6-5	TRBJ2-5	TGTGCCAGCAGTTCCATGACAGGACAGACCCAGTACTTC	CASSSMTGQTQYF
-	-	TRBV28	TRBJ2-5	TGTGCCAGCAGCCGCCCGTCGTACCAAGAGACCCAGTACTTC	CASSRPSYQETQYF
-	-	TRBV4-3	TRBJ2-3	TGCGCCAGCAGCCAGGAGGGACTGATCACAGATACGCAGTATTTT	CASSQEGLITDTQYF
few	-	TRBV7-8	TRBJ2-2	TGTGCCAGCAGCCCTGACCCAAACACCGGGGAGCTGTTTTTT	CASSPDPNTGELFF